This T cell receptor (beta chain) was identified during a study of cytomegalovirus exposure and HLA in healthy donors. Study outcomes and limitations: CMV antigen specificity was confirmed in vitro for three CMV-associated chains. The classifier, whose performance was assessed in both the original and validation cohorts, reportedly diagnosed cytomegalovirus status with high specificity and sensitivity. Later, an analysis found that common viral pathogens appeared to be linked with several of the most significant clusters. Because they were indistinguishable, some V segments, including TRBV6-2 and TRBV6-3, were excluded.

Notes on this clone: Its antigen is still unknown.

Germline values: CDR1 SGHNT, CDR2 YYREEE (reference sequence). The CDR3 loop spans 12 amino acids. Deletions cut 1 base from V and 1 base from J, with 2 bases between. The PCR had 60 Vbeta and 13 Jbeta primers. Produced via immunoSEQ multiplex PCR; TCRdb's table is partial and in-frame only. The sample yields 120,000 to 150,000 clones, around three quarters seen once. This sequence joins TRBV5-4 and TRBJ2-5; D not resolved. The source material was PBMCs. The sequence derives from a woman between 40 and 50 years old in good health and CMV-seropositive. The DNA for the CDR3 is TGTGCCAGCAGCTTGCTCCAAGAGACCCAGTACTTC. Translation gives CASSLLQETQYF.